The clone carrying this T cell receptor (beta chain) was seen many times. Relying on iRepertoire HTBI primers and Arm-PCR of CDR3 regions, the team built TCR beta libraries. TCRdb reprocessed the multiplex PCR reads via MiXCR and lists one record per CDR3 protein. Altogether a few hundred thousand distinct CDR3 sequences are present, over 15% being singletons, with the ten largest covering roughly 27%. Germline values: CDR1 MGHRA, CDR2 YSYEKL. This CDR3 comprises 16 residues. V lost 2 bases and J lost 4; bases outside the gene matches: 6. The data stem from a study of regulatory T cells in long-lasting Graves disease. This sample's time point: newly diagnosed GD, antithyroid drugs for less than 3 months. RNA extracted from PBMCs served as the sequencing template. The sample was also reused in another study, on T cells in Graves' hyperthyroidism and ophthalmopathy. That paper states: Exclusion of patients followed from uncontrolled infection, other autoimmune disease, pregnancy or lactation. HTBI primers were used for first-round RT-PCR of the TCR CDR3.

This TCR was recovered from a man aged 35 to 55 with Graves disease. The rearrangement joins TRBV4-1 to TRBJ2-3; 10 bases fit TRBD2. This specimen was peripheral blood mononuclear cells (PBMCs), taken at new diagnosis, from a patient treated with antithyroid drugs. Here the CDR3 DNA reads TGCGCCAGCAGCCAACGAACCGGGACTAGCGCAGATACGCAGTATTTT. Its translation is CASSQRTGTSADTQYF.